This entry features one T cell receptor beta chain sequence. The data are from a study of T cells in localized non-small cell lung cancer. The repertoire was sequenced with immunoSEQ multiplex PCR; TCRdb's copy has only in-frame clones and lacks some. This sample yields some 80,000 clones, of which about four fifths are seen a single time; 2.8% belongs to the top ten. The germline V and J ends were trimmed by 6 bases and 0 bases, with 18 bases remaining between them. The CDR3 runs 16 residues. Germline V lookup: CDR1 MDHEN, CDR2 SYDVKM. The sample consisted of peripheral blood, taken before any cancer treatment. The origin of this receptor is a man between 40 and 69 years old with stage I lung adenocarcinoma. The chain carries TRBV28 and TRBJ2-7, with a tentative D call TRBD1 (6 bases). The CDR3 DNA is TGTGCCAGCAGCGCACCGACAGGCCGACTCTCCTACGAGCAGTACTTC. Encoded protein: CASSAPTGRLSYEQYF.